The entry below describes one T cell receptor beta chain. The sample originates from a study of blood T cell repertoires in COVID-19. Study details: The United States, Italy and Spain were the sources of the acute and convalescent COVID-19 samples.

The CDR3 is 14 residues long. Looked up from germline, CDR1 is ENHRY and CDR2 is SYGVKD. The V and J ends lost 3 bases and 7 bases, in that order; junction bases with no gene match: 5. Libraries were prepared by immunoSEQ multiplex PCR; TCRdb keeps only in-frame clonotypes and omits some of them. The sample gives about 110,000 clones, about 70% of which show up once; 0.9% is in the top ten. The sequence came from a human donor with acute or convalescent COVID-19. The donor label of this sample is uncertain. The sample taken for sequencing was peripheral blood. The rearrangement links TRBV10-3 to TRBJ1-5, with TRBD1 matching 8 bases. Written as DNA, the CDR3 is TGTGCCATCAGTGACCCAGGGGGCGGACAGCCCCAGCATTTT. Protein sequence: CAISDPGGGQPQHF.